Following are 25 T cell receptor beta chains from one sample sequenced in a study of T cell responses to AZD1222 COVID-19 vaccine. Clones were read by immunoSEQ multiplex PCR, and TCRdb kept only the in-frame ones, dropping some. The sample contains some 64,000 clones, about 88% of which appear only once. Sequencing used peripheral blood, obtained on day 0 of AZD1222 vaccination. Receptors were obtained from an adult in good health.

The CDR3 sequence: CASSSTGTGVDQPQHF. The CDR3 nucleotides are TGTGCCAGCAGCTCTACCGGGACAGGGGTGGATCAGCCCCAGCATTTT. J is TRBJ1-5 and V is TRBV5-4; 10 bases are shared with TRBD1. CDR1 and CDR2 (germline): SGHNT, YYREEE (reference sequence). With 3 bases clipped from V and 5 bases from J, the junction kept 8 bases outside the gene matches. The CDR3 extends over 16 amino acids. The full variable domain, completed using reference TRBV5-4 and TRBJ1-5, is ETGVTQSPTHLIKTRGQQVTLRCSSQSGHNTVSWYQQALGQGPQFIFQYYREEENGRGNFPPRFSGLQFPNYSSELNVNALELDDSALYLCASSSTGTGVDQPQHFGDGTRLSIL.

A few counts support this clone. The chain joins TRBV24-1 to TRBJ1-1, with D possibly TRBD1 on 5 matching bases. This CDR3 has 13 residues. V lost 4 bases, J lost 4 bases, and 9 bases lay in between. CDR1 and CDR2 from the germline V gene are KGHDR and SFDVKD. The CDR3 nucleotides read TGTGCCACCAGTGAGGGGGGAGGCACTGAAGCTTTCTTT. The encoded protein is CATSEGGGTEAFF.

The chain recombines TRBV6-6 with TRBJ2-5; no firm D call. The CDR3 covers 12 residues. CDR1 and CDR2 (germline): MNHNY, SVGAGI (reference sequence). Trimming stripped 4 bases from V and 4 bases from J, with 7 bases between. In DNA form, the CDR3 reads TGTGCCAGCAGTTCCCCCGTAGAGACCCAGTACTTC. Amino acid sequence: CASSSPVETQYF.

This clone was detected once. The CDR3 region has the DNA TGTGCCAGCAGCTCCAGGACAGGGGCTAATCAGCCCCAGCATTTT. It encodes CASSSRTGANQPQHF. V gene TRBV7-2 combines with J gene TRBJ1-5; 9 bases align to TRBD1. CDR1 and CDR2 (germline): SGHTA, FQGNSA. The junction had 5 bases not matched to a gene; V was cut back by 4 bases and J by 4 bases. The CDR3 extends over 15 amino acids.

This clone was observed a handful of times. This sample also contains other DNA sequences that code for the same CDR3. V gene TRBV4-2 combines with J gene TRBJ1-5, with 7 bases fitting TRBD1. V was pared by 0 bases and J by 2 bases, with 1 base of the junction left unmatched. The CDR3 runs 15 residues. Germline CDR1 reads LGHNA; CDR2 reads YNFKEQ. The CDR3 coding sequence is TGTGCCAGCAGCCAAGATGGACAGGGCAATCAGCCCCAGCATTTT. Translation gives CASSQDGQGNQPQHF.

The V call is TRBV6-5, the J call TRBJ1-2, with 7 bases identical to TRBD1. The germline gives CDR1 MNHEY, CDR2 SVGAGI. The ends lost 6 bases at V and 8 bases at J; junction bases unmatched: 12. The CDR3 consists of 14 residues. DNA for the CDR3: TGTGCCAGCAGCCCCTTCGACAGGGTATACGGCTACACCTTC. It yields the protein CASSPFDRVYGYTF.

The chain carries TRBV5-1 and TRBJ1-1; D unclear. This CDR3 is built from 14 residues. CDR1 and CDR2 from the germline V gene are SGHRS and YFSETQ. Trimming pared 0 bases from V and 0 bases from J, leaving 6 bases between. The CDR3 sequence is CASSLGPLNTEAFF. The CDR3 nucleotides are TGCGCCAGCAGCTTGGGACCCTTGAACACTGAAGCTTTCTTT.

This chain joins TRBV4-2 and TRBJ2-5, with D unresolved. The J call may be faulty, since TRBJ2-7 better matches the DNA end. The germline CDR1 and CDR2 sequences are LGHNA and YNFKEQ. CDR3 length equals 12 residues. The CDR3, as DNA: TGTGCCAGCAGCCAACCGCACCACGAGCAGTACTTC. Encoded protein: CASSQPHHEQYF.

The chain is built from TRBV30 and TRBJ1-1; D call uncertain. CDR1 is GTSNPN and CDR2 is SVGIG in the germline V gene (reference sequence). The V gene lost 4 bases and the J gene lost 3 bases, with 15 bases spanning the gap. This CDR3 comprises 14 residues. The CDR3 loop reads CAWIQVTRDTEAFF. The CDR3 nucleotides read TGTGCCTGGATTCAAGTGACACGAGACACTGAAGCTTTCTTT.

V and J are TRBV6-4 and TRBJ2-6, with D possibly matching TRBD1 (5 bases). V shed 0 bases and J shed 2 bases, with 5 bases lying between them. CDR3 length equals 15 residues. Per the germline V gene, CDR1 is MRHNA and CDR2 is SNTAGT. This CDR3 is CASSDSGAGANVLTF. CDR3 bases: TGTGCCAGCAGTGACTCAGGGGCTGGGGCCAACGTCCTGACTTTC.

The chain joins TRBV6-5 to TRBJ2-2; 7 nucleotides align to TRBD1. Germline V lookup: CDR1 MNHEY, CDR2 SVGAGI. CDR3 length: 16 residues. The junction had 5 bases not matched to a gene; V was cut back by 1 base and J by 3 bases. This CDR3 is CASSYFTGAYTGELFF. The CDR3 region has the DNA TGTGCCAGCAGTTACTTTACAGGGGCATACACCGGGGAGCTGTTTTTT.

The rearrangement links TRBV30 to TRBJ1-5, with D uncertain. The CDR3 covers 12 residues. With 2 bases removed from V and 12 bases from J, the gap between germline ends came to 14 bases. Germline lookup yields CDR1 GTSNPN and CDR2 SVGIG (reference sequence). The CDR3, as DNA: TGTGCCTGGAGTAACCCCCGGGGAGGCCAGCATTTT. This sequence encodes CAWSNPRGGQHF.

The rearrangement links TRBV6-5 to TRBJ1-1; D call uncertain. The V end was cut by 4 bases, the J end by 5 bases, with 14 bases between. Germline V CDR1 and CDR2: MNHEY, SVGAGI. This CDR3 contains 14 residues. In DNA, the CDR3 is TGTGCCAGCAGTTGGAGGCAATTGGGGACTGAAGCTTTCTTT. Residues: CASSWRQLGTEAFF.

V and J are TRBV7-2 and TRBJ1-2; no clear D gene. CDR1 and CDR2 (germline): SGHTA, FQGNSA. The CDR3 length is 15 residues. The germline V and J ends were trimmed by 3 bases and 1 base, with 12 bases remaining between them. CDR3 sequence (DNA): TGTGCCAGCAGCTTGTCAGGTTCACGTAACTATGGCTACACCTTC. Translating it yields CASSLSGSRNYGYTF.

The chain combines TRBV2 with TRBJ1-3; 7 positions match TRBD1. The CDR3 has 17 amino acids. J was trimmed by 0 bases and V by 0 bases; bases with no gene match: 5. Germline CDR1 reads SNHLY; CDR2 reads FYNNEI. CDR3 loop: CASSEALRDSSGNTIYF. The DNA for the CDR3 is TGTGCCAGCAGTGAAGCGCTTCGGGACAGCTCTGGAAACACCATATATTTT.

The rearrangement joins TRBV15 to TRBJ1-6; D not resolved. This CDR3 region has 16 residues. Trimming removed 2 bases at V and 7 bases at J, with 15 bases between. Germline-derived CDR1 and CDR2 are LNHNV and YYDKDF (reference sequence). In DNA form, the CDR3 reads TGTGCCACCAGCAGATCGAGCATACCAGTAAATTCACCCCTCCACTTT. Protein sequence: CATSRSSIPVNSPLHF.

The rearrangement links TRBV6-5 to TRBJ2-1; 10 nucleotides match TRBD2. J lost 5 bases, V lost 2 bases, and 3 bases had no gene match. This CDR3 region has 15 residues. CDR1 and CDR2 from the germline V gene are MNHEY and SVGAGI. CDR3 sequence reads: CASSYGLAANNEQFF. In DNA, the CDR3 is TGTGCCAGCAGTTACGGACTAGCGGCCAACAATGAGCAGTTCTTC.

This clone was detected only once. The CDR3 region is CASNEFGDRIGYTF. The DNA for the CDR3 is TGTGCCAGCAACGAATTTGGGGACAGGATCGGCTACACCTTC. The chain employs TRBV6-5 and TRBJ1-2; 8 bases match TRBD1. Looked up from germline, CDR1 is MNHEY and CDR2 is SVGAGI. CDR3 length: 14 residues. J lost 8 bases, V lost 7 bases, and 12 bases had no gene match.

V is TRBV6-5 and J is TRBJ1-1; 7 positions agree with TRBD1. The length of the CDR3 is 13 residues. Trimming removed 7 bases from V and 0 bases from J; junction bases left unmatched: 2. Germline-derived CDR1 and CDR2 are MNHEY and SVGAGI. CDR3 in amino acids: CASTGQMNTEAFF. DNA of the CDR3: TGTGCCAGCACGGGACAGATGAACACTGAAGCTTTCTTT.

This clone was detected only a few times. The chain is built from TRBV4-3 and TRBJ1-2; TRBD1 is a possible D gene (6 bases). The CDR3 totals 15 residues. The germline CDR1 and CDR2 sequences are LGHNA and YSLEER. V was pared by 3 bases and J by 3 bases, with 14 bases between. The CDR3 DNA follows: TGCGCCAGCAGCCATACACAGGGACGGGACTATGGCTACACCTTC. This encodes CASSHTQGRDYGYTF.

In nucleotides, the CDR3 is TGTGCCTGGAGTGCAGGGACTTTTAACTATGGCTACACCTTC. Translation gives CAWSAGTFNYGYTF. The rearrangement links TRBV30 to TRBJ1-2; perhaps TRBD1 as D (5 bases). Trimming stripped 1 base from V and 1 base from J, with 10 bases between. The CDR3 sequence is 14 residues long. Germline CDR1 and CDR2: GTSNPN and SVGIG (reference sequence).

The gene calls are TRBV5-1 and TRBJ1-6, with TRBD1 as a possible D gene (5 bases). V lost 3 bases and J 5 bases, leaving 6 bases between the germline ends. The CDR3 covers 13 residues. Germline CDR1 is SGHRS and CDR2 is YFSETQ. CDR3 region: CASSWGNNSPLHF. CDR3 DNA sequence: TGCGCCAGCAGCTGGGGGAATAATTCACCCCTCCACTTT.

The rearrangement joins TRBV23-1 to TRBJ2-7; perhaps D is TRBD1 or TRBD2 (5 bases each). TRBV23-1 is annotated as an ORF whose role is uncertain. The CDR3 totals 14 residues. V shed 0 bases and J shed 4 bases, with 10 bases lying between them. The CDR3 here is CASSQSAGRYEQYF. CDR3 DNA sequence: TGCGCCAGCAGTCAATCGGCAGGGAGATACGAGCAGTACTTC.

This clone was detected once. The chain links TRBV28 to TRBJ1-3; D is possibly TRBD1 (5 bases). Between the trimmed V and J ends, which lost 6 bases and 0 bases, there was a span of 12 bases. The germline CDR1 and CDR2 sequences are MDHEN and SYDVKM. The CDR3 is 15 amino acids. The CDR3 protein is CASSTAGFSGNTIYF. CDR3 DNA sequence: TGTGCCAGCAGCACAGCAGGGTTCTCTGGAAACACCATATATTTT.

The CDR3 sequence: CASSQDERGTNEKLFF. CDR3 DNA: TGCGCCAGCAGCCAAGATGAGAGGGGGACGAATGAAAAACTGTTTTTT. This chain links TRBV4-3 with TRBJ1-4; D might be TRBD1 (6 bases). V lost 0 bases and J 5 bases, leaving 13 bases between the germline ends. CDR3 size: 16 residues. Germline-derived CDR1 and CDR2 are LGHNA and YSLEER.